This is a list of T cell receptor beta chains from one sample in a study of OX40 agonist ivuxolimab in advanced cancers. Assay used: immunoSEQ multiplex PCR; TCRdb lists only in-frame clones, some missing. This sample has more than 15,000 clones, with about 70% found just once. The sequencing used CD4+ or CD8+ T cells sorted from blood, collected in a trial of the OX40 agonist ivuxolimab. The receptors come from an adult with an advanced solid tumor such as melanoma, head and neck, liver or kidney cancer. The CDR3 runs from the conserved cysteine through the conserved F or W. The D gene is left open where the match is weak. Clone size, where shown, is once, few, many, or a class for clones that have expanded.

abundance: NA; j_gene: TRBJ1-6; v_gene: TRBV2; d_gene: NA; CDR3nt: TGTGCCAGCAGTGGCCGGGACATATATAATTCACCCCTCCACTTT; CDR3aa: CASSGRDIYNSPLHF
abundance: NA; j_gene: TRBJ2-5; v_gene: TRBV7-9; d_gene: NA; CDR3nt: TGTGCCAGCAGCTTAGCCTGGAGGGAAGAGACCCAGTACTTC; CDR3aa: CASSLAWREETQYF
abundance: NA; j_gene: TRBJ2-7; v_gene: TRBV29-1; d_gene: TRBD1; CDR3nt: TGCAGCGTTGAGGCCACAGGGGCCGAGCAGTACTTC; CDR3aa: CSVEATGAEQYF
abundance: NA; j_gene: TRBJ1-6; v_gene: TRBV6-6; d_gene: TRBD1; CDR3nt: TGTGCCAGCAGACCACCGGGACAGAAGTCACCCCTCCACTTT; CDR3aa: CASRPPGQKSPLHF
abundance: NA; j_gene: TRBJ1-6; v_gene: TRBV11-2; d_gene: NA; CDR3nt: TGTGCCAGCAGCTTATCCCCGGGAGGTAATTCACCCCTCCACTTT; CDR3aa: CASSLSPGGNSPLHF
abundance: NA; j_gene: TRBJ1-3; v_gene: TRBV27; d_gene: TRBD1; CDR3nt: TGTGCCAGCAGTTCGACAGGGGTGGGAGGAAACACCATATATTTT; CDR3aa: CASSSTGVGGNTIYF
abundance: NA; j_gene: TRBJ1-2; v_gene: TRBV4-3; d_gene: TRBD1; CDR3nt: TGCGCCAGCAGCCCTGGACAGGGGCACTATGGCTACACCTTC; CDR3aa: CASSPGQGHYGYTF
abundance: NA; j_gene: TRBJ1-2; v_gene: TRBV7-2; d_gene: NA; CDR3nt: TGTGCCAGCAGCCACCCGGGGGACTATGGCTACACCTTC; CDR3aa: CASSHPGDYGYTF
abundance: NA; j_gene: TRBJ1-2; v_gene: TRBV2; d_gene: NA; CDR3nt: TGTGCCAGCAGTTACGGGGGCGATGGCTACACCTTC; CDR3aa: CASSYGGDGYTF
abundance: few; j_gene: TRBJ1-3; v_gene: TRBV29-1; d_gene: NA; CDR3nt: TGCAGCGTTGATGACAGCTCTGGAAACACCATATATTTT; CDR3aa: CSVDDSSGNTIYF
abundance: few; j_gene: TRBJ2-3; v_gene: TRBV14; d_gene: NA; CDR3nt: TGTGCCAGCAGCCAACTGCGATCAGATACGCAGTATTTT; CDR3aa: CASSQLRSDTQYF
abundance: few; j_gene: TRBJ2-6; v_gene: TRBV5-1; d_gene: NA; CDR3nt: TGCGCCAGCAGCCCAGACCCCTACTCTGGGGCCAACGTCCTGACTTTC; CDR3aa: CASSPDPYSGANVLTF
abundance: NA; j_gene: TRBJ2-2; v_gene: TRBV7-2; d_gene: NA; CDR3nt: TGTGCCAGCAGCCACCGAGGGGGGTCCACCGGGGAGCTGTTTTTT; CDR3aa: CASSHRGGSTGELFF
abundance: NA; j_gene: TRBJ2-7; v_gene: TRBV29-1; d_gene: NA; CDR3nt: TGCAGCGTTGGACAGTTCGGCTACGAGCAGTACTTC; CDR3aa: CSVGQFGYEQYF
abundance: NA; j_gene: TRBJ1-1; v_gene: TRBV6-5; d_gene: NA; CDR3nt: TGTGCCAGCGGGGAAGCAGAAGTACGAGAAGCTTTCTTT; CDR3aa: CASGEAEVREAFF